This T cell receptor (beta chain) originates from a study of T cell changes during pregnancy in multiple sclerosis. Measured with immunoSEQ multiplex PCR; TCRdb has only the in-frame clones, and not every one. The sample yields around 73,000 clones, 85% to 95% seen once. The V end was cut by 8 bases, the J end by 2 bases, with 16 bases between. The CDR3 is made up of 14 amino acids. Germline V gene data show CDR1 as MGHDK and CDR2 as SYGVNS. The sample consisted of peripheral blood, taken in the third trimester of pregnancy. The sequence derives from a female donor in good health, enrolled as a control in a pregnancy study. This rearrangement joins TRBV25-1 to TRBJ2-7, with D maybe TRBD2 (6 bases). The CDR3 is CASSFGREPYEQYF. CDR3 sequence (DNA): TGTGCCAGCTCTTTCGGACGGGAGCCCTACGAGCAGTACTTC.